Listed below are T cell receptor beta chains from one sample, sequenced in a study of OX40 agonist ivuxolimab in advanced cancers. Sequenced by immunoSEQ multiplex PCR; TCRdb stores in-frame clones only, minus some. The profile covers some 43,000 clones, with about 94% appearing a single time and approximately 11% taken by the ten largest. Sample: CD4+ or CD8+ T cells sorted from blood, taken in a trial of the OX40 agonist ivuxolimab. The receptors originated from an adult with an advanced solid tumor such as melanoma, head and neck, liver or kidney cancer. CDR3s include the opening cysteine and the closing phenylalanine or tryptophan. D genes are given only for firm matches. Rows may omit the clone size; those that give it use once, few, many or a size class.

size: .
D: .
J: TRBJ1-2
V: TRBV28
length: 12
CDR3: CASSRTAYGYTF
DNA: TGTGCCAGTTCTCGCACAGCCTATGGCTACACCTTC

size: .
D: TRBD2
J: TRBJ2-7
V: TRBV10-2
length: 18
CDR3: CASSESGREASSSYEQYF
DNA: TGCGCCAGCAGTGAGTCAGGGCGGGAGGCTTCCAGCTCCTACGAGCAGTACTTC

size: .
D: TRBD2
J: TRBJ2-3
V: TRBV5-1
length: 16
CDR3: CASSLAGGGNTDTQYF
DNA: TGCGCCAGCAGCTTGGCGGGGGGAGGAAACACAGATACGCAGTATTTT

size: .
D: .
J: TRBJ2-3
V: TRBV2
length: 10
CDR3: CASSTDTQYF
DNA: TGTGCCAGCAGTACAGATACGCAGTATTTT

size: .
D: .
J: TRBJ1-4
V: TRBV29-1
length: 15
CDR3: CSVGGGQGTREKLFF
DNA: TGCAGCGTTGGAGGTGGGCAGGGAACTAGAGAAAAACTGTTTTTT

size: .
D: TRBD2
J: TRBJ2-7
V: TRBV2
length: 15
CDR3: CASRNSGRRAYEQYF
DNA: TGTGCCAGCAGGAATAGCGGGAGGAGGGCCTACGAGCAGTACTTC

size: once
D: .
J: TRBJ2-3
V: TRBV7-8
length: 14
CDR3: CASGIAGYTDTQYF
DNA: TGTGCCAGCGGGATAGCTGGTTACACAGATACGCAGTATTTT

size: .
D: TRBD2
J: TRBJ2-3
V: TRBV6-4
length: 15
CDR3: CASQPRAGGTDTQYF
DNA: TGTGCCAGCCAACCGCGAGCGGGGGGCACAGATACGCAGTATTTT

size: once
D: .
J: TRBJ2-2
V: TRBV20-1
length: 11
CDR3: CSARGTGELFF
DNA: TGCAGTGCTAGAGGCACCGGGGAGCTGTTTTTT

size: .
D: TRBD1
J: TRBJ1-3
V: TRBV14
length: 16
CDR3: CASSNTGGYSGNTIYF
DNA: TGTGCCAGCAGCAACACAGGGGGCTACTCTGGAAACACCATATATTTT

size: .
D: .
J: TRBJ2-1
V: TRBV2
length: 15
CDR3: CASSERAGQWNEQFF
DNA: TGTGCCAGCAGTGAGCGGGCAGGGCAGTGGAATGAGCAGTTCTTC

size: .
D: .
J: TRBJ2-2
V: TRBV11-2
length: 14
CDR3: CASSLGFRTGELFF
DNA: TGTGCCAGCAGCTTAGGTTTTAGGACCGGGGAGCTGTTTTTT

size: .
D: .
J: TRBJ2-1
V: TRBV5-6
length: 11
CDR3: CASSIQNEQFF
DNA: TGTGCCAGCAGCATACAGAATGAGCAGTTCTTC

size: .
D: .
J: TRBJ2-6
V: TRBV7-3
length: 17
CDR3: CASSLTLGAAGANVLTF
DNA: TGTGCCAGCAGCTTAACGCTGGGGGCGGCTGGGGCCAACGTCCTGACTTTC

size: .
D: TRBD1
J: TRBJ1-5
V: TRBV7-8
length: 19
CDR3: CASSLVGTGLFIGDQPQHF
DNA: TGTGCCAGCAGCTTAGTAGGGACAGGGTTATTCATCGGCGATCAGCCCCAGCATTTT

size: .
D: .
J: TRBJ2-5
V: TRBV23-1
length: 13
CDR3: CASNGGAQETQYF
DNA: TGCGCCAGCAATGGAGGGGCCCAAGAGACCCAGTACTTC

size: .
D: TRBD2
J: TRBJ2-1
V: TRBV14
length: 17
CDR3: CASSQDWASGSAEEQFF
DNA: TGTGCCAGCAGCCAAGATTGGGCTAGCGGGAGTGCGGAGGAGCAGTTCTTC